This T cell receptor (beta chain) was profiled in a study of T cell responses to AZD1222 COVID-19 vaccine. With regard to this clone: A read error may account for a junction end that differs from germline.

Sequencing was performed with immunoSEQ multiplex PCR; in TCRdb, only in-frame clones are kept and a portion is missing. The table has more than 85,000 clones, over 80% seen once; the top ten hold around 8.1%. The CDR3 covers 12 residues. Germline CDR1 is SEHNR and CDR2 is FQNEAQ (reference sequence). V is TRBV7-9 and J is TRBJ1-5; no reliable D call. The material sequenced was peripheral blood, taken on day 0 of AZD1222 vaccination. This TCR derives from an adult in good health. CDR3 protein: CASSLSSQPQHF. Written as DNA, the CDR3 is TGTGCCAGCAGCTTAAGCAGTCAGCCCCAGCATTTT.